A few counts support the clone carrying this T cell receptor (beta chain). The entry originates in a study of human T cells and chemical hapten exposure. The V gene's germline CDR1 is SQVTM and CDR2 ANQGSEA. The CDR3 extends over 12 amino acids. Within the library, unique molecular identifiers were attached to each individual cDNA molecule. TCRdb re-called the RACE reads through MiXCR, storing one row per CDR3 protein. The table has under 400,000 distinct CDR3 sequences, less than 6.5% seen once. This sample's time point: pre-sensitization, week 0. Treatment reported: therapeutic diphenylcyclopropenone sensitization with weekly scalp DPC. Extraction of total RNA was performed on unfractionated whole blood.

The chain recombines TRBV29-1 with TRBJ2-3; D tentatively fits TRBD1 or TRBD2 (5 bases each). The sequence derives from a woman between 50 and 59 years old with alopecia areata. Some clones in this sample may be carry-over from other donors' samples. The material sequenced was whole blood, taken in connection with sensitization to the hapten diphenylcyclopropenone (DPC). The CDR3 bases are TGCAGTGGGGGAGAACCCGGGGATACGCAGTATTTT. Translation gives CSGGEPGDTQYF.